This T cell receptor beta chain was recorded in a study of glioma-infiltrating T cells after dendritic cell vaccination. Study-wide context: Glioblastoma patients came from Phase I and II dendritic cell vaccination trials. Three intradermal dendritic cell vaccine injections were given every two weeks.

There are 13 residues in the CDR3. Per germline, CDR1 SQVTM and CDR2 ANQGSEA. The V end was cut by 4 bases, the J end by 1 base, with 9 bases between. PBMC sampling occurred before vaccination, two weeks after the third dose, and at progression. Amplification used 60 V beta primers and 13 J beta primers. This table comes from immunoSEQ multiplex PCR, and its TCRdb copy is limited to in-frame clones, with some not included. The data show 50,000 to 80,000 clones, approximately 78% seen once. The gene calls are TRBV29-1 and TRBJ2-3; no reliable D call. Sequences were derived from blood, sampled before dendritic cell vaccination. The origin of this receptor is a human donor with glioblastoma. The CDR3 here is CSVASRGTDTQYF. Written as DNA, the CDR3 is TGCAGCGTTGCTTCCCGGGGCACAGATACGCAGTATTTT.